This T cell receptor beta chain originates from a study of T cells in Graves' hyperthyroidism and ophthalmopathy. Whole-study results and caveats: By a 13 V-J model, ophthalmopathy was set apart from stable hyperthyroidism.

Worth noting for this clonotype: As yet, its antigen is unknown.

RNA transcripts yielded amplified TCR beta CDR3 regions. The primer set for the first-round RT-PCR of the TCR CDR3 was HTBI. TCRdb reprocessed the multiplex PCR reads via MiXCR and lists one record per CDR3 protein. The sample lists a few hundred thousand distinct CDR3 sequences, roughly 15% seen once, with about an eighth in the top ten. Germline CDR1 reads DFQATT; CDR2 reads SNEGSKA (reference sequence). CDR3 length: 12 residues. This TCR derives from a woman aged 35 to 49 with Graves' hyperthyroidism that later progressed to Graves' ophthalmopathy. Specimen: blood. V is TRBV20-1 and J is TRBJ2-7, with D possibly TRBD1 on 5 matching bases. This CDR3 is CSSEARVDEQYF. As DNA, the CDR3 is TGCAGCTCCGAGGCCAGGGTGGACGAGCAGTACTTC.